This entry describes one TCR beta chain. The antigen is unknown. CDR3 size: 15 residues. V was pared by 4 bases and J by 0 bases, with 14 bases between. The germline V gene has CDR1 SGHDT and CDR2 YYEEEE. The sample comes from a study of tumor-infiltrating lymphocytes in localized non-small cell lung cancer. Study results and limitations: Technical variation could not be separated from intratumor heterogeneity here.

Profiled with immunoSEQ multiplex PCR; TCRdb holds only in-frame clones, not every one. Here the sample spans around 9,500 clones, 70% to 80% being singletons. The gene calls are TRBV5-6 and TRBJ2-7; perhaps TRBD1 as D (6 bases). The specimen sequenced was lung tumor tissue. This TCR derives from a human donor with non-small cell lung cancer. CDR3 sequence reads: CASSGRAGVSYEQYF. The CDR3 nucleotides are TGTGCCAGCAGCGGGCGGGCAGGGGTCTCCTACGAGCAGTACTTC.